These 13 T cell receptor beta chains came from one sample sequenced in a study of T cell changes during pregnancy in multiple sclerosis. Repertoires were generated with immunoSEQ multiplex PCR, while TCRdb's copy carries only in-frame clones and drops some. The table has about 50,000 clones, 92% seen once. The starting material was CD4+ T cells from peripheral blood mononuclear cells, obtained after pregnancy. The receptors stem from a female donor with multiple sclerosis, enrolled in a pregnancy study.

The CDR3 nucleotides are TGTGCCAGCAGTGAGGACATGAGAAACACCATATATTTT. Its protein is CASSEDMRNTIYF. This rearrangement joins TRBV2 to TRBJ1-3; maybe TRBD1 (5 bases). Between the trimmed V and J ends, which lost 3 bases and 5 bases, there was a span of 8 bases. Germline values: CDR1 SNHLY, CDR2 FYNNEI. The CDR3 sequence is 13 residues long. Full variable domain (outside the CDR3, taken from reference TRBV2 and TRBJ1-3): EPEVTQTPSHQVTQMGQEVILRCVPISNHLYFYWYRQILGQKVEFLVSFYNNEISEKSEIFDDQFSVERPDGSNFTLKIRSTKLEDSAMYFCASSEDMRNTIYFGEGSWLTVV.

The chain recombines TRBV28 with TRBJ1-2, with 8 bases matching TRBD1. Germline CDR1 MDHEN, CDR2 SYDVKM. This CDR3 spans 15 amino acids. J was trimmed by 4 bases and V by 5 bases; bases with no gene match: 9. CDR3 loop: CASSPGTGPIYGYTF. The CDR3 bases are TGTGCCAGCAGTCCTGGGACAGGACCAATCTATGGCTACACCTTC.

V is TRBV18 and J is TRBJ2-1; 10 bases are shared with TRBD2. The V segment lost 6 bases and the J segment 9 bases; nucleotides outside the gene matches: 14. Germline CDR1 is KGHSH and CDR2 is LQKENI. The CDR3 consists of 16 residues. CDR3 loop: CASSLFGAGGQSEQFF. As DNA, the CDR3 is TGTGCCAGCTCCCTCTTTGGAGCGGGAGGGCAAAGTGAGCAGTTCTTC.

This chain links TRBV30 with TRBJ1-1; D possibly corresponds to TRBD1 (6 bases). The CDR3 contains 18 residues. Germline CDR1 reads GTSNPN; CDR2 reads SVGIG (reference sequence). Trimming shortened V by 2 bases and J by 0 bases, and 22 bases separated the two germline ends. The CDR3 DNA follows: TGTGCCTGGAGTCCCGGCATGGGGGGCGGGAGAATGAACACTGAAGCTTTCTTT. Protein: CAWSPGMGGGRMNTEAFF.

This chain connects TRBV28 to TRBJ1-1; TRBD1 aligns across 10 bases. V was clipped by 6 bases and J by 7 bases; unmatched bases: 5. The CDR3 contains 13 residues. Germline CDR1 MDHEN, CDR2 SYDVKM. The CDR3 reads CASRDRGRFEAFF. CDR3 nucleotides: TGTGCCAGCAGAGACAGGGGGCGATTTGAAGCTTTCTTT.

The chain joins TRBV4-1 to TRBJ2-4; D is possibly TRBD1 (6 bases). The CDR3 loop spans 15 amino acids. Germline lookup yields CDR1 MGHRA and CDR2 YSYEKL. Trimming took off 1 base at V and 4 bases at J, with 11 bases between the two ends. CDR3 residues: CASSQVEDSKNIQYF. The CDR3 nucleotides are TGCGCCAGCAGCCAAGTAGAGGACAGTAAAAACATTCAGTACTTC.

V gene TRBV7-3 combines with J gene TRBJ2-7; 8 bases line up with TRBD2. Losses at the gene ends were 2 bases for V and 5 bases for J; bases not matched to a gene: 8. CDR3 length: 15 amino acids. Germline V CDR1 and CDR2: SGHTA, FQGTGA. The CDR3 nucleotides are TGTGCCAGCAGCTTAGTTGCGGGAGGTCGAGACGAGCAGTACTTC. Amino acid sequence: CASSLVAGGRDEQYF.

The rearrangement joins TRBV27 to TRBJ2-3; 11 nucleotides match TRBD1. Unmatched junction bases numbered 9, after V lost 6 bases and J lost 4 bases. Germline V gene data show CDR1 as MNHEY and CDR2 as SMNVEV (reference sequence). This CDR3 is built from 16 residues. The CDR3 DNA is TGTGCCAGCAGCCGGACAGGGGGCGCTTGGCCAGATACGCAGTATTTT. It yields the protein CASSRTGGAWPDTQYF.

The genes are TRBV18 and TRBJ2-1, with 9 bases lining up with TRBD2. V lost 3 bases to trimming and J lost 8 bases; unmatched junction nucleotides: 5. CDR1 and CDR2 (germline): KGHSH, LQKENI. This CDR3 is built from 14 residues. The CDR3 DNA follows: TGTGCCAGCTCACCGCGGGAGGGTACCTATGAGCAGTTCTTC. Protein product: CASSPREGTYEQFF.

In its sample, this clone was seen once. The chain employs TRBV5-1 and TRBJ1-1; D gene ambiguous. Per the germline V gene, CDR1 is SGHRS and CDR2 is YFSETQ. This CDR3 has 14 residues. The ends were cut back, 2 bases at V and 0 bases at J, with 8 bases in the middle. This CDR3 reads CASSLEGMNTEAFF. In nucleotides, the CDR3 is TGCGCCAGCAGCTTAGAGGGCATGAACACTGAAGCTTTCTTT.

The chain recombines TRBV11-3 with TRBJ1-1, with 10 bases fitting TRBD1. Germline loops: CDR1 SGHNT, CDR2 YENEEA. V trimming: 5 bases; J trimming: 6 bases; junction bases outside the gene matches: 6. There are 14 residues in the CDR3. The CDR3, as DNA: TGTGCCAGCAGCCGAGGAGGACAGGGGGCTGAAGCTTTCTTT. Translation gives CASSRGGQGAEAFF.

The chain joins TRBV5-1 to TRBJ2-3, with a weak D call TRBD1 (7 bases). Trimming removed 4 bases from V and 4 bases from J, with 16 bases in between. From germline, CDR1 is SGHRS and CDR2 YFSETQ. The CDR3 runs to 15 residues. Here the CDR3 DNA reads TGCGCCAGCAGCCTCAGGGGGGTAGTTGCAGATACGCAGTATTTT. This sequence encodes CASSLRGVVADTQYF.

The chain carries TRBV2 and TRBJ2-3, with 7 bases that match TRBD1. This CDR3 region has 14 residues. Looked up from germline, CDR1 is SNHLY and CDR2 is FYNNEI. V lost 4 bases to trimming and J lost 3 bases; unmatched junction nucleotides: 4. The CDR3 region has the DNA TGTGCCAGCAGTGGGGACAGAGGGACAGATACGCAGTATTTT. It is translated as CASSGDRGTDTQYF.